Below are 31 T cell receptor beta chains sequenced from a single sample in a study of spatial heterogeneity in lung cancer. TCRdb independently ran MiXCR on the 5' RACE reads; one entry per CDR3 protein. The sample records 2,000 to 2,500 distinct CDR3 sequences, approximately 8.4% being singletons. Study-level findings and limits: Expanded intratumoral alpha and beta TCR counts tracked tumor mutation counts.

Time point meaning: sample taken at primary tumor resection. Their recognized antigens are unknown. Sequenced material: lung tumor tissue, taken at surgery. The receptors were gathered from a male donor with early-stage non-small cell lung cancer.

At least ten counts were recorded for this clonotype. The chain combines TRBV20-1 with TRBJ2-5; 7 bases agree with TRBD2. Germline V gives CDR1 DFQATT, CDR2 SNEGSKA (reference sequence). This CDR3 spans 16 amino acids. J was trimmed by 1 base and V by 1 base; bases with no gene match: 9. CDR3 region: CSARAAPGGGQETQYF. DNA of the CDR3: TGCAGTGCTAGAGCCGCCCCCGGCGGGGGCCAAGAGACCCAGTACTTC.

This clonotype showed up just a few times. J is TRBJ1-5 and V is TRBV24-1, with 9 bases matching TRBD1. Germline CDR1 and CDR2: KGHDR and SFDVKD. The ends lost 4 bases at V and 10 bases at J; junction bases unmatched: 4. CDR3 length: 13 amino acids. The CDR3 region has the DNA TGTGCCACCAGTGAGGGACAGGGATTTCCCCAGCATTTT. It translates to CATSEGQGFPQHF.

This clonotype is medium-sized within its sample. The V gene is TRBV15, the J gene TRBJ2-7; TRBD1 might be the D (6 bases). There are 15 residues in the CDR3. Germline CDR1 reads LNHNV; CDR2 reads YYDKDF (reference sequence). The CDR3 is CASREEGTPSYEQYF. The CDR3 bases are TGTGCTAGCCGGGAAGAAGGGACACCGTCCTACGAGCAGTACTTC.

This clonotype showed up many times. The chain joins TRBV11-2 to TRBJ1-3; possible D gene TRBD1, 6 bases. Germline V lookup: CDR1 SGHAT, CDR2 FQNNGV. The CDR3 runs 16 residues. V lost 7 bases to trimming and J lost 0 bases, with 16 bases between them. CDR3 sequence reads: CASNLGGANSGNTIYF. CDR3 DNA: TGTGCCAGCAACCTGGGGGGGGCGAACTCTGGAAACACCATATATTTT.

This clonotype is large (0.1 to 1%) within its sample. This sequence joins TRBV7-2 and TRBJ2-7; 7 bases map to TRBD1. CDR3 length: 13 amino acids. J gave up 2 bases and V 5 bases, and 3 bases lay outside the gene matches. Germline lookup yields CDR1 SGHTA and CDR2 FQGNSA. The CDR3 sequence is CASSRDSAYEQYF. CDR3 in DNA: TGTGCCAGCAGCCGGGACAGCGCCTACGAGCAGTACTTC.

This clonotype is medium-sized in the sample. The chain combines TRBV18 with TRBJ1-1, with D possibly matching TRBD1 (6 bases). This CDR3 is built from 13 residues. V lost 6 bases to trimming and J lost 1 base, with 9 bases between them. Looked up from germline, CDR1 is KGHSH and CDR2 is LQKENI. The DNA for the CDR3 is TGTGCCAGCTCCCCGACAGGGAACACTGAAGCTTTCTTT. Translating it yields CASSPTGNTEAFF.

This clonotype is classed as medium-sized. V gene TRBV27 combines with J gene TRBJ2-7; 15 nucleotides align to TRBD2. Germline V CDR1 and CDR2: MNHEY, SMNVEV (reference sequence). With 8 bases clipped from V and 2 bases from J, the junction kept 1 base outside the gene matches. The CDR3 totals 14 residues. CDR3 sequence (DNA): TGTGCCAGCGGGACTAGCGGGGGGCCCTACGAGCAGTACTTC. As protein: CASGTSGGPYEQYF.

This clonotype rates as medium-sized (0.01 to 0.1%). The J gene is TRBJ2-5, the V gene TRBV4-3, with D perhaps TRBD2 (7 bases). Germline V gene lookup returns CDR1 LGHNA and CDR2 YSLEER. With 4 bases removed from V and 5 bases from J, the gap between germline ends came to 17 bases. This CDR3 spans 15 amino acids. CDR3 sequence: CASSRSRGGWETQYF. Written as DNA, the CDR3 is TGCGCCAGCAGCCGGTCGAGGGGGGGCTGGGAGACCCAGTACTTC.

By share of the sample, this clonotype is medium-sized. This chain joins TRBV2 and TRBJ2-7; D possibly corresponds to TRBD2 (6 bases). The CDR3 sequence is 12 residues long. Germline V lookup: CDR1 SNHLY, CDR2 FYNNEI. Trimming took off 6 bases at V and 5 bases at J, with 11 bases between the two ends. CDR3 DNA sequence: TGTGCCAGCAGGGGATGGGGGGACGAGCAGTACTTC. As protein: CASRGWGDEQYF. Complete variable domain (other parts from reference TRBV2 and TRBJ2-7): EPEVTQTPSHQVTQMGQEVILRCVPISNHLYFYWYRQILGQKVEFLVSFYNNEISEKSEIFDDQFSVERPDGSNFTLKIRSTKLEDSAMYFCASRGWGDEQYFGPGTRLTVT.

By its share, this clonotype is medium-sized. This sequence joins TRBV20-1 and TRBJ2-3, with 10 bases identical to TRBD1. With 3 bases clipped from V and 4 bases from J, the junction kept 4 bases outside the gene matches. Germline loops: CDR1 DFQATT, CDR2 SNEGSKA (reference sequence). The CDR3 has 14 residues. CDR3 DNA: TGCAGTGCTAGGGGGACAGGGGATCCAGATACGCAGTATTTT. Amino acids: CSARGTGDPDTQYF.

This clonotype is medium-sized within its sample. The gene calls are TRBV6-5 and TRBJ1-2; no clear D. The V gene lost 4 bases and the J gene lost 4 bases, with 13 bases spanning the gap. CDR1 and CDR2 from the germline V gene are MNHEY and SVGAGI. The CDR3 loop spans 14 amino acids. CDR3 bases: TGTGCCAGCAGTTCCCCCGGGTTGAGCTATGGCTACACCTTC. The encoded protein is CASSSPGLSYGYTF.

By share, this clonotype ranks as medium-sized. This chain uses TRBV6-1 with TRBJ2-7, with unresolved D. The germline V and J ends were trimmed by 2 bases and 7 bases, with 9 bases remaining between them. CDR1 is MNHNS and CDR2 is SASEGT in the germline V gene. The CDR3 consists of 12 residues. The CDR3 reads CASSERVGEQYF. The CDR3 DNA sequence: TGTGCCAGCAGTGAACGGGTGGGAGAGCAGTACTTC.

The J gene is TRBJ2-2, the V gene TRBV5-4; D ambiguous. Germline V lookup: CDR1 SGHNT, CDR2 YYREEE (reference sequence). The CDR3 contains 14 residues. V lost 3 bases, J lost 0 bases, and 6 bases lay in between. CDR3 protein: CASSSDPNTGELFF. The CDR3 coding sequence is TGTGCCAGCAGCTCGGACCCGAACACCGGGGAGCTGTTTTTT.

This clonotype is labeled large (0.1 to 1%). This rearrangement joins TRBV20-1 to TRBJ2-1; 10 bases map to TRBD2. V dropped 6 bases and J dropped 1; count of bases not matched to a gene: 6. The CDR3 length is 15 residues. CDR1 and CDR2 (germline): DFQATT, SNEGSKA (reference sequence). Written as DNA, the CDR3 is TGCAGTGCCAAGCTAGCGGGGGATTCCTACAATGAGCAGTTCTTC. Amino acids: CSAKLAGDSYNEQFF.

By share, this clonotype ranks as large. This chain connects TRBV18 to TRBJ2-6; 11 positions agree with TRBD1. Unmatched junction bases numbered 6, after V lost 4 bases and J lost 1 base. This CDR3 contains 18 residues. Germline V CDR1 and CDR2: KGHSH, LQKENI. The CDR3 here is CASSRTGGASSGANVLTF. CDR3 nucleotide sequence: TGTGCCAGCTCACGGACAGGGGGCGCTTCTTCTGGGGCCAACGTCCTGACTTTC.

This clonotype was seen at least ten times. V usage is TRBV24-1 and J usage is TRBJ1-2; D is possibly TRBD1 (5 bases). Trimming removed 3 bases from V and 7 bases from J, with 20 bases in between. This CDR3 contains 16 residues. Germline CDR1 is KGHDR and CDR2 is SFDVKD. CDR3 amino acids: CATSDSRRQGWVGYTF. The CDR3 bases are TGTGCCACCAGTGATAGTCGTCGCCAGGGTTGGGTTGGCTACACCTTC.

This clonotype is judged medium-sized. CDR3 protein: CASSPGPNQPQHF. The CDR3 coding sequence is TGCGCCAGCAGTCCGGGCCCCAATCAGCCCCAGCATTTT. The chain carries TRBV5-1 and TRBJ1-5; D gene unclear. The germline V gene has CDR1 SGHRS and CDR2 YFSETQ. Trimming pared 5 bases from V and 3 bases from J, leaving 9 bases between. CDR3 length: 13 amino acids.

This clonotype qualifies as medium-sized. The chain joins TRBV12-3 or TRBV12-4 to TRBJ2-7, with 8 bases matching TRBD2. J lost 1 base, V lost 7 bases, and 6 bases had no gene match. The CDR3 is 14 residues long. CDR3 nucleotide sequence: TGTGCCAGCACCCCGGGAGGGGGATCCTACGAGCAGTACTTC. Residues: CASTPGGGSYEQYF.

The chain combines TRBV20-1 with TRBJ2-5, with a possible D match to TRBD2 (6 bases). Trimming left V 6 bases short and J 1 base short, with 15 bases between. Germline CDR1 is DFQATT and CDR2 is SNEGSKA (reference sequence). This CDR3 spans 14 amino acids. CDR3 residues: CSADASARQETQYF. The CDR3 DNA is TGCAGTGCCGATGCTAGCGCCCGCCAAGAGACCCAGTACTTC.

Sample share makes this clonotype medium-sized (0.01 to 0.1%). The rearrangement joins TRBV27 to TRBJ1-2; D might be TRBD1 (5 bases). This CDR3 spans 14 amino acids. The germline V gene has CDR1 MNHEY and CDR2 SMNVEV (reference sequence). V dropped 3 bases and J dropped 3 bases, with 11 bases sitting between them. CDR3 sequence: CASSFYGGDYGYTF. CDR3 sequence (DNA): TGTGCCAGCAGTTTTTATGGGGGTGACTATGGCTACACCTTC.

This clonotype is classed as medium-sized. The chain links TRBV20-1 to TRBJ1-5; D not resolved. In germline, CDR1 is DFQATT, CDR2 SNEGSKA (reference sequence). V was shortened by 2 bases and J by 1 base, with 24 bases between the two germline ends. The length of the CDR3 is 19 residues. In DNA form, the CDR3 reads TGCAGTGCTAGACTTAACCCGCCCCGACGGCCGCGGAGCAATCAGCCCCAGCATTTT. Translating it yields CSARLNPPRRPRSNQPQHF.

This clonotype was seen many times. The genes are TRBV7-6 and TRBJ2-5; weak D call: TRBD2 (5 bases). Trimming pared 2 bases from V and 4 bases from J, leaving 14 bases between. Germline values: CDR1 SGHVS, CDR2 FNYEAQ. The length of the CDR3 is 15 residues. CDR3 in amino acids: CASSLLDLGRETQYF. In nucleotides, the CDR3 is TGTGCCAGCAGCTTACTTGACCTGGGGAGAGAGACCCAGTACTTC.

The gene calls are TRBV7-2 and TRBJ1-2; 11 positions match TRBD1. In germline, CDR1 is SGHTA, CDR2 FQGNSA. CDR3 size: 15 residues. The J segment lost 2 bases and the V segment lost 6 bases, leaving 5 bases of the junction unmatched. The CDR3 nucleotides are TGTGCCAGCAGGAGGGACAGGGGGACGAACTATGGCTACACCTTC. Amino acids: CASRRDRGTNYGYTF.

By proportion, this clonotype is medium-sized. The chain has TRBV6-5 and TRBJ2-3; 11 bases line up with TRBD2. The germline CDR1 and CDR2 sequences are MNHEY and SVGAGI. The CDR3 runs 16 residues. The J segment lost 5 bases and the V segment lost 6 bases, leaving 10 bases of the junction unmatched. The CDR3 nucleotides read TGTGCCAGCAGCTTGTTGACTAGCGGGGCGGGAGATACGCAGTATTTT. This gives the protein CASSLLTSGAGDTQYF.

This clonotype is medium-sized (0.01 to 0.1%) within its sample. The chain employs TRBV7-9 and TRBJ2-5; 8 nucleotides align to TRBD1. The CDR3 has 15 residues. Trimming took 4 bases from V and 1 from J; bases not matched to a gene: 5. The germline V gene encodes CDR1 SEHNR and CDR2 FQNEAQ (reference sequence). CDR3 nucleotides: TGTGCCAGCAGCTCACGCGACAGGGGCCAAGAGACCCAGTACTTC. Protein sequence: CASSSRDRGQETQYF.

This clonotype is medium-sized within its sample. The rearrangement uses TRBV7-8 and TRBJ2-7, with D perhaps matching TRBD1 (6 bases). The V gene's germline CDR1 is SGHVS and CDR2 FQNEAQ. The V and J ends lost 1 base and 3 bases respectively, with 10 bases between them. The CDR3 loop spans 14 amino acids. The DNA for the CDR3 is TGTGCCAGCAGCTTAGAGCAGGGGCTCTACGAGCAGTACTTC. This encodes CASSLEQGLYEQYF.

V and J are TRBV20-1 and TRBJ1-1, with D possibly being TRBD1 (5 bases). Trimming removed 5 bases from V and 1 base from J, with 11 bases in between. Looked up from germline, CDR1 is DFQATT and CDR2 is SNEGSKA (reference sequence). The CDR3 runs 13 residues. DNA of the CDR3: TGCAGTGCTGCCGGGACGGAGAACACTGAAGCTTTCTTT. It translates to CSAAGTENTEAFF.

In its sample, this clonotype ranks as medium-sized. The chain combines TRBV12-3 or TRBV12-4 with TRBJ1-2; 9 bases are shared with TRBD1. The CDR3 length is 15 residues. V lost 6 bases to trimming and J lost 8 bases; unmatched junction nucleotides: 13. The CDR3 here is CASSRPGQGARGYTF. CDR3 nucleotide sequence: TGTGCCAGCAGCCGCCCGGGACAGGGCGCGAGGGGCTACACCTTC.

There are many counts of this clonotype. The V gene is TRBV27, the J gene TRBJ2-3; TRBD2 agrees at 7 bases. The CDR3 has 16 residues. Germline values: CDR1 MNHEY, CDR2 SMNVEV (reference sequence). V lost 5 bases and J lost 6; bases outside the gene matches: 14. DNA of the CDR3: TGTGCCAGCAGTGGGAGGGAGGGGCGGAAGGTTGATACGCAGTATTTT. Translating gives CASSGREGRKVDTQYF.

This clonotype is medium-sized by share. The chain links TRBV27 to TRBJ2-2; 15 bases match TRBD2. Germline V gene data show CDR1 as MNHEY and CDR2 as SMNVEV (reference sequence). The CDR3 consists of 16 residues. V shed 3 bases and J 6 bases; nucleotides not matched to a gene: 2. This chain's CDR3 is CASSFWTSGGAGELFF. The CDR3 DNA is TGTGCCAGCAGTTTTTGGACTAGCGGGGGGGCCGGGGAGCTGTTTTTT.

By share, this clonotype ranks as large. V and J are TRBV6-5 and TRBJ2-2, with D maybe TRBD1 (7 bases). V lost 5 bases to trimming and J lost 6 bases, with 13 bases between them. Per germline, CDR1 MNHEY and CDR2 SVGAGI. This CDR3 is built from 14 residues. This CDR3 is CASSRQGLAGELFF. The CDR3 nucleotides read TGTGCCAGCAGTCGACAGGGACTCGCCGGGGAGCTGTTTTTT.